The next 8 T cell receptor beta chains were all read from a single sample in a study of tumor and adjacent non-tumor tissue in lung cancer. TCRbeta libraries were built with three rounds of nested PCR, modified from ARM-PCR. Via MiXCR, TCRdb re-called the multiplex PCR reads, giving one row per CDR3 protein. The profile shows 75,000 to 95,000 distinct CDR3 sequences, about two thirds of them singletons. The template was RNA from unsorted bulk tissue. The sequenced material came from lung tumor tissue. The receptors were sampled from a woman between 40 and 55 years old with non-small cell lung cancer.

A word on this clonotype: The junction and the germline gene differ at one end; a read error may be behind it. The J gene is TRBJ2-3, the V gene TRBV4-1; D remains ambiguous. Germline CDR1 reads MGHRA; CDR2 reads YSYEKL. The CDR3 covers 15 residues. CDR3 loop: CAGSPVRSSTDTQYF. CDR3 sequence (DNA): TGTGCCGGCAGCCCCGTCCGGTCAAGCACAGATACGCAGTATTTT.

About this clonotype: Germline is not matched at one junction end, which may reflect a read error. The V gene is TRBV11-2, the J gene TRBJ2-1, with 8 bases matching TRBD2. The CDR3 sequence is 15 residues long. Germline values: CDR1 SGHAT, CDR2 FQNNGV. CDR3 region: CDSSFASGLYYERFF. The CDR3 DNA reads TGTGACAGCAGCTTTGCTAGCGGGCTCTACTATGAGCGGTTCTTC.

This clonotype came up a few times. Germline is not matched at one junction end, which may reflect a read error. The chain recombines TRBV6-5 with TRBJ2-2, with 7 bases that match TRBD2. CDR1 MNHEY and CDR2 SVGAGI come from the germline V gene. The CDR3 extends over 16 amino acids. CDR3 sequence: CASSYRGVATRGDLFF. Written as DNA, the CDR3 is TGTGCCAGCAGTTATCGGGGGGTCGCGACCCGCGGGGACCTGTTTTTT.

In the case of this clonotype: A junction boundary mismatches the germline segment, possibly from a read error. The chain combines TRBV10-1 with TRBJ2-1, with TRBD1 as a possible D gene (6 bases). Gene TRBJ2-7 matches the end of the DNA better, so the J call may be wrong. CDR3 length: 13 residues. The V gene's germline CDR1 is WNHNN and CDR2 SYGVQD (reference sequence). CDR3 bases: TGCGTCAGCAGTGATGAACAGGGCCATGAGCAGTACTTC. Translation gives CVSSDEQGHEQYF.

This clonotype was counted only a few times. This may arise from a read error, as a much more abundant clone is one base away. This chain connects TRBV6-2 or TRBV6-3 to TRBJ2-7; D is perhaps TRBD2 (7 bases). This CDR3 has 16 residues. Trimming took 6 bases from V and 5 from J, leaving 23 bases between them. CDR1 and CDR2 from the germline V gene are MNHEY and SVGEGT. The CDR3 loop reads CASRDPGRGAKNEQYF. The DNA of the CDR3 is TGTGCCAGCAGGGATCCGGGACGGGGGGCGAAGAACGAGCAGTACTTC.

With respect to this clonotype: A much larger clone differs from this one at a single base, so this may be a read error. The chain couples TRBV28 to TRBJ2-6; 7 nucleotides agree with TRBD2. CDR3 length: 17 amino acids. The germline V gene has CDR1 MDHEN and CDR2 SYDVKM. This CDR3 reads CASSLGTLMGGGNVLTF. The CDR3 DNA reads TGTGCCAGCAGTTTAGGGACTTTAATGGGGGGGGGCAACGTCCTGACTTTC. The whole variable domain, filled in from reference TRBV28 and TRBJ2-6, reads DVKVTQSSRYLVKRTGEKVFLECVQDMDHENMFWYRQDPGLGLRLIYFSYDVKMKEKGDIPEGYSVSREKKERFSLILESASTNQTSMYLCASSLGTLMGGGNVLTFGAGSRLTVL.

On this clonotype: This sequence may be a read error, since a much larger clone differs from it by one base. The chain carries TRBV5-4 and TRBJ1-2; D gene uncertain. This CDR3 region has 12 residues. Germline V lookup: CDR1 SGHNT, CDR2 YYREEE (reference sequence). The CDR3 region is CVSSFVGYGYTF. The CDR3 nucleotides are TGTGTCAGCAGCTTCGTCGGATATGGCTACACCTTC.

Notes on this clonotype: Given a much more abundant clone one base away, this may be a read error. The J gene is TRBJ1-1, the V gene TRBV7-8, with a tentative D call TRBD1 (5 bases). Germline V gives CDR1 SGHVS, CDR2 FQNEAQ. The CDR3 covers 15 residues. The CDR3 loop reads CVSSLFVGAATEAFF. The DNA of the CDR3 is TGTGTCAGCAGCTTATTCGTCGGGGCGGCAACTGAAGCTTTCTTT.